The 22 T cell receptor beta chains presented below share a single source sample, sequenced in a study of shared clonotypes between healthy human individuals. The table came from immunoSEQ multiplex PCR; TCRdb's copy has only in-frame clones and leaves some out. The sample carries about 1.4 million clones, roughly 96% recorded once. The sample was naive CD4+ T cells sorted from blood. Subset reported: CD45RA+ positively selected. Every receptor here comes from a man aged 25 to 40 in good health.

This clone was counted a few times. V is TRBV14 and J is TRBJ2-1, with D perhaps matching TRBD1 (6 bases). Germline V CDR1 and CDR2: SGHDN, FVKESK. The CDR3 runs 15 residues. Trimming stripped 1 base from V and 9 bases from J, with 16 bases between. The CDR3: CASSQVGTIHSEQFF. CDR3 bases: TGTGCCAGCAGCCAAGTCGGGACAATTCATAGTGAGCAGTTCTTC.

The chain employs TRBV6-6 and TRBJ2-4, with a possible D match to TRBD1 (5 bases). From germline, CDR1 is MNHNY and CDR2 SVGAGI (reference sequence). This CDR3 is 14 amino acids long. Trimming took off 2 bases at V and 6 bases at J, with 11 bases between the two ends. The CDR3 DNA follows: TGTGCCAGCAGTTACGCCTCAGGGCCAAACATTCAGTACTTC. Its protein product is CASSYASGPNIQYF.

The genes are TRBV27 and TRBJ2-1; 10 bases line up with TRBD2. Germline V gives CDR1 MNHEY, CDR2 SMNVEV (reference sequence). The CDR3 extends over 18 amino acids. The J segment lost 0 bases and the V segment lost 7 bases, leaving 12 bases of the junction unmatched. The CDR3 protein is CASNKGVGLADSYNEQFF. In DNA form, the CDR3 reads TGTGCCAGCAACAAGGGGGTCGGACTAGCGGACTCCTACAATGAGCAGTTCTTC.

The V and J genes are TRBV11-2 and TRBJ2-2, with D possibly TRBD2 on 5 matching bases. The CDR3 consists of 14 residues. Trimming left V 8 bases short and J 6 bases short, with 16 bases between. Germline assignment: CDR1 SGHAT and CDR2 FQNNGV. DNA for the CDR3: TGTGCCAGCGGCCGATCAATGGGAGCCGGGGAGCTGTTTTTT. Amino acids: CASGRSMGAGELFF.

CDR3: CASSEIRVQDTQYF. The CDR3 DNA reads as TGCGCCAGCAGTGAGATACGGGTTCAGGATACGCAGTATTTT. The genes are TRBV10-2 and TRBJ2-3; D uncertain. Germline V gives CDR1 WSHSY, CDR2 SAAADI. Trimming pared 2 bases from V and 6 bases from J, leaving 12 bases between. This CDR3 has 14 amino acids.

The chain has TRBV6-1 and TRBJ2-7; D perhaps matches TRBD2 (5 bases). The ends were cut back, 0 bases at V and 3 bases at J, with 9 bases in the middle. There are 14 residues in the CDR3. From germline, CDR1 is MNHNS and CDR2 SASEGT. CDR3 amino acids: CASSEARLHYEQYF. The CDR3 bases are TGTGCCAGCAGTGAAGCGCGACTACACTACGAGCAGTACTTC.

The gene calls are TRBV2 and TRBJ2-7, with 8 bases fitting TRBD1. Trimming cost V 2 bases and J 2 bases; bases outside gene matches: 5. CDR1 and CDR2 from the germline V gene are SNHLY and FYNNEI. The CDR3 totals 15 residues. This CDR3 reads CASSERQGAPYEQYF. CDR3 sequence (DNA): TGTGCCAGCAGTGAAAGGCAGGGGGCGCCCTACGAGCAGTACTTC.

This clone appeared once. The genes are TRBV28 and TRBJ1-3; D may be TRBD1 (6 bases). CDR3 length equals 18 residues. V shed 1 base and J shed 0 bases, with 16 bases lying between them. Germline V lookup: CDR1 MDHEN, CDR2 SYDVKM. The CDR3 loop is CASSLFGAGASSGNTIYF. The CDR3 DNA reads as TGTGCCAGCAGTTTATTCGGGGCAGGGGCTAGCTCTGGAAACACCATATATTTT.

The chain carries TRBV9 and TRBJ2-2, with 9 bases that match TRBD2. Germline CDR1 and CDR2: SGDLS and YYNGEE. This CDR3 spans 15 amino acids. V gave up 3 bases and J gave up 4 bases; unmatched junction bases: 4. CDR3 DNA sequence: TGTGCCAGCAGCGGGGGACTAGCAGGCACCGGGGAGCTGTTTTTT. It translates to CASSGGLAGTGELFF. Based on the CDR3 plus reference TRBV9 and TRBJ2-2, the full variable domain is DSGVTQTPKHLITATGQRVTLRCSPRSGDLSVYWYQQSLDQGLQFLIQYYNGEERAKGNILERFSAQQFPDLHSELNLSSLELGDSALYFCASSGGLAGTGELFFGEGSRLTVL.

In its sample, this clone was seen once. This chain uses TRBV28 with TRBJ2-1; unclear D gene. The CDR3 runs to 14 residues. Trimming shortened V by 6 bases and J by 9 bases, and 18 bases separated the two germline ends. CDR1 MDHEN and CDR2 SYDVKM come from the germline V gene. As DNA, the CDR3 is TGTGCCAGCAGCTCGCCAGGACCGAAGGGTGAGCAGTTCTTC. This sequence encodes CASSSPGPKGEQFF.

V and J are TRBV28 and TRBJ2-1, with D possibly matching TRBD2 (6 bases). CDR1 is MDHEN, CDR2 SYDVKM, per germline. There are 14 residues in the CDR3. Trimming shortened V by 3 bases and J by 4 bases, and 10 bases separated the two germline ends. The CDR3 DNA is TGTGCCAGCAGTTTTAGGGACTCTTACAATGAGCAGTTCTTC. Translating gives CASSFRDSYNEQFF.

For this clone: Other DNA sequences from this sample encode an identical CDR3 as well. The chain links TRBV29-1 to TRBJ2-2; no reliable D call. Germline V gene lookup returns CDR1 SQVTM and CDR2 ANQGSEA. Trimming left V 3 bases short and J 0 bases short, with 5 bases between. The CDR3 extends over 13 amino acids. CDR3 loop: CSVDRSNTGELFF. CDR3 nucleotides: TGCAGCGTTGATAGGTCGAACACCGGGGAGCTGTTTTTT.

CDR3 DNA: TGTGCCAGCAGTTTCGGTAGGGACAGGACGTTGTCTAGTGGCTACACCTTC. Protein: CASSFGRDRTLSSGYTF. The chain recombines TRBV28 with TRBJ1-2; 8 bases fit TRBD1. V dropped 3 bases and J dropped 7; count of bases not matched to a gene: 16. The CDR3 runs to 17 residues. CDR1 is MDHEN and CDR2 is SYDVKM in the germline V gene.

The chain links TRBV5-1 to TRBJ2-7, with D perhaps matching TRBD1 (6 bases). Trimming took 1 base from V and 2 from J, leaving 7 bases between them. Looked up from germline, CDR1 is SGHRS and CDR2 is YFSETQ. The CDR3 is 13 amino acids. In DNA form, the CDR3 reads TGCGCCAGCAGCTTGAAGGGGGCCTACGAGCAGTACTTC. Translating it yields CASSLKGAYEQYF.

This chain links TRBV5-1 with TRBJ2-5, with D possibly matching TRBD1 (6 bases). V lost 0 bases and J lost 5, with 14 bases in between. The CDR3 extends over 15 amino acids. Germline lookup yields CDR1 SGHRS and CDR2 YFSETQ. CDR3 sequence (DNA): TGCGCCAGCAGCTTGGGTACAGGGAATCCGGAGACCCAGTACTTC. It encodes CASSLGTGNPETQYF.

V is TRBV10-3 and J is TRBJ2-7; D not resolved. This CDR3 contains 13 residues. Trimming took 10 bases from V and 1 from J, leaving 14 bases between them. CDR1 is ENHRY and CDR2 is SYGVKD in the germline V gene. CDR3 in amino acids: CATVWGLSYEQYF. In DNA form, the CDR3 reads TGTGCCACCGTTTGGGGTTTGTCCTACGAGCAGTACTTC.

The chain uses TRBV4-1 and TRBJ1-2, with D tentatively TRBD1 (6 bases). The germline V gene has CDR1 MGHRA and CDR2 YSYEKL. The germline V and J ends were trimmed by 4 bases and 4 bases, with 13 bases remaining between them. The CDR3 covers 14 residues. CDR3 loop: CASSPLLGGYGYTF. CDR3 sequence (DNA): TGCGCCAGCAGCCCCTTATTAGGGGGCTATGGCTACACCTTC.

The rearrangement links TRBV11-3 to TRBJ2-2; D is unresolved. The CDR3 extends over 14 amino acids. Germline assignment: CDR1 SGHNT and CDR2 YENEEA. Between the trimmed V and J ends, which lost 0 bases and 7 bases, there was a span of 9 bases. CDR3 sequence reads: CASSLEPEIGELFF. In DNA, the CDR3 is TGTGCCAGCAGCTTAGAGCCTGAGATCGGGGAGCTGTTTTTT.

The genes are TRBV28 and TRBJ2-7, with 8 bases aligning to TRBD1. V was clipped by 8 bases and J by 6 bases; unmatched bases: 12. Per the germline V gene, CDR1 is MDHEN and CDR2 is SYDVKM. CDR3 length: 14 amino acids. CDR3 sequence reads: CASGPGGFFSEQYF. In nucleotides, the CDR3 is TGTGCCAGCGGACCAGGGGGCTTCTTCTCCGAGCAGTACTTC. Using reference TRBV28 and TRBJ2-7 for the parts outside the CDR3, the full variable domain is DVKVTQSSRYLVKRTGEKVFLECVQDMDHENMFWYRQDPGLGLRLIYFSYDVKMKEKGDIPEGYSVSREKKERFSLILESASTNQTSMYLCASGPGGFFSEQYFGPGTRLTVT.

This chain links TRBV5-1 with TRBJ2-1; 9 nucleotides match TRBD2. V lost 0 bases and J lost 6; bases outside the gene matches: 4. From germline, CDR1 is SGHRS and CDR2 YFSETQ. This CDR3 contains 15 residues. CDR3 in DNA: TGCGCCAGCAGCTTGGCTAGCGGGACAGTCAATGAGCAGTTCTTC. Protein product: CASSLASGTVNEQFF.

The chain is built from TRBV27 and TRBJ2-5; D is unresolved. V was clipped by 5 bases and J by 1 base, with 17 bases between them. CDR1 and CDR2 from the germline V gene are MNHEY and SMNVEV (reference sequence). CDR3 length: 16 amino acids. The CDR3 here is CASSRRQQPFQETQYF. In DNA, the CDR3 is TGTGCCAGCAGTCGAAGACAACAACCTTTCCAAGAGACCCAGTACTTC.

CDR3 protein: CASSILERNTEAFF. The CDR3 bases are TGTGCCAGTAGTATATTGGAAAGGAACACTGAAGCTTTCTTT. This chain connects TRBV19 to TRBJ1-1; no firm D call. Trimming shortened V by 2 bases and J by 1 base, and 8 bases separated the two germline ends. Germline CDR1 reads LNHDA; CDR2 reads SQIVND (reference sequence). The CDR3 has 14 residues.